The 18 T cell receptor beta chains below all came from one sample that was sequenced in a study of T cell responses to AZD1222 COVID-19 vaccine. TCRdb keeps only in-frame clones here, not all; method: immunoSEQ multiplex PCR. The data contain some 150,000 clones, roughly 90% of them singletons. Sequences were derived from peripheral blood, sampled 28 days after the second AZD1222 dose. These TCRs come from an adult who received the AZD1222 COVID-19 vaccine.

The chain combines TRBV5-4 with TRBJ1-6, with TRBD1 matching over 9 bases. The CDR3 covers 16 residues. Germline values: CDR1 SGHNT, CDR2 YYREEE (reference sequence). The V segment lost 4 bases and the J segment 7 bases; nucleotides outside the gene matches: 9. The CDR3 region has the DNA TGTGCCAGCAGCAGAAGCGGGACAGGGTCGAATTCACCCCTCCACTTT. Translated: CASSRSGTGSNSPLHF.

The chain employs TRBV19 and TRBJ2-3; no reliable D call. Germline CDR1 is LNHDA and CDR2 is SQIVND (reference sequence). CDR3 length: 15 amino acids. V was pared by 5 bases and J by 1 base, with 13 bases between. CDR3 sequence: CASSVLGPGTDTQYF. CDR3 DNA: TGTGCCAGTAGTGTCCTAGGGCCGGGCACAGATACGCAGTATTTT.

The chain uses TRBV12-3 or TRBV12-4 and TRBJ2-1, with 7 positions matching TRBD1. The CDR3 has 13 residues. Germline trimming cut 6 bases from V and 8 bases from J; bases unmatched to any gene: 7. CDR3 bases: TGTGCCAGCAGGCGACAGGGATCGTATGAGCAGTTCTTC. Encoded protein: CASRRQGSYEQFF.

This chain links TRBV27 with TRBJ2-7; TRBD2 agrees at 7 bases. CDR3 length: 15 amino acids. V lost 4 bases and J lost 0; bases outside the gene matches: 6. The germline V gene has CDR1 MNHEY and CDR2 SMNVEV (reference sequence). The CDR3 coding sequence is TGTGCCAGCAGTTGGGCGGGGGATCCCTCCTACGAGCAGTACTTC. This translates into CASSWAGDPSYEQYF.

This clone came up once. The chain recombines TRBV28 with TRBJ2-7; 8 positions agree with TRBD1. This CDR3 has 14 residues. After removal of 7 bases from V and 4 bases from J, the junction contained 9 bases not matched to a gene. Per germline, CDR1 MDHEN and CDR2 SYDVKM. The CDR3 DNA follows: TGTGCCAGCATCATTAGACAGGGGAGTTACGAGCAGTACTTC. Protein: CASIIRQGSYEQYF.

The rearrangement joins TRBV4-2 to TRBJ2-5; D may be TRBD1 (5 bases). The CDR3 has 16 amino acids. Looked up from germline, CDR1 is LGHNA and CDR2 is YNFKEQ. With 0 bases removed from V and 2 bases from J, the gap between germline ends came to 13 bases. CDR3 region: CASSQDMTVLQETQYF. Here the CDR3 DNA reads TGTGCCAGCAGCCAAGACATGACAGTATTACAAGAGACCCAGTACTTC.

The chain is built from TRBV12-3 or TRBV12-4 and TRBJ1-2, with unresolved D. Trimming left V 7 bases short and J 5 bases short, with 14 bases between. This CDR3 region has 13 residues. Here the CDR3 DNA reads TGTGCCAGCAAGGACGGGCTTGGGTATGGCTACACCTTC. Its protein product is CASKDGLGYGYTF.

CDR3 protein: CASSLAPSGWIDTRQYF. The CDR3 DNA is TGTGCCAGCAGCTTAGCCCCAAGCGGGTGGATAGATACGAGGCAGTATTTT. V and J are TRBV7-9 and TRBJ2-3; perhaps TRBD2 as D (6 bases). The ends were cut back, 0 bases at V and 11 bases at J, with 24 bases in the middle. From germline, CDR1 is SEHNR and CDR2 FQNEAQ (reference sequence). The CDR3 runs to 17 residues.

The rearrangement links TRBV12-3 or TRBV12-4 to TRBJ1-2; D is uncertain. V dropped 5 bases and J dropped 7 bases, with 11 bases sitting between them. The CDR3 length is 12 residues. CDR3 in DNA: TGTGCCAGCAGTACTACGGGCTCTGGCTACACCTTC. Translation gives CASSTTGSGYTF.

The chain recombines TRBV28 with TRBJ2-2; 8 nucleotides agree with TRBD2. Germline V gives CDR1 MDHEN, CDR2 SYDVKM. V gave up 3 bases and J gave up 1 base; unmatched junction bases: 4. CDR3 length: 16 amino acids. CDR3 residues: CASSFGGALNTGELFF. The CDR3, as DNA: TGTGCCAGCAGTTTCGGGGGGGCCCTGAACACCGGGGAGCTGTTTTTT.

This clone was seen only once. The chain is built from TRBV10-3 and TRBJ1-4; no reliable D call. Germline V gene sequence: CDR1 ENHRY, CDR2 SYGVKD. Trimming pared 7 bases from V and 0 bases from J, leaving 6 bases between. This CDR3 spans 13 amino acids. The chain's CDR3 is CAIKKATNEKLFF. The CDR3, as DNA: TGTGCCATCAAAAAGGCAACTAATGAAAAACTGTTTTTT.

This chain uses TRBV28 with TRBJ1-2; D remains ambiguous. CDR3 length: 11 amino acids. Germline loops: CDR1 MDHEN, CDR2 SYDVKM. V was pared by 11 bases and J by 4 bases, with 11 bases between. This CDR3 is CAGGVGYGYTF. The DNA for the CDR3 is TGTGCCGGCGGGGTCGGCTATGGCTACACCTTC.

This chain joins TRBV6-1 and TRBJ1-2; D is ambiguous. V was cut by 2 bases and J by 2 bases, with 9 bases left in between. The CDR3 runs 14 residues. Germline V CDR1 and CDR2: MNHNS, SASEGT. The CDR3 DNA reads TGTGCCAGCAGTGAAATAGGCAGCAACTATGGCTACACCTTC. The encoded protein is CASSEIGSNYGYTF.

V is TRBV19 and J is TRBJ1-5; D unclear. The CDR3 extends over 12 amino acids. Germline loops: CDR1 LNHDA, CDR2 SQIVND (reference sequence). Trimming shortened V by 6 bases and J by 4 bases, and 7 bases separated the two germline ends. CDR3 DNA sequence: TGTGCCAGTAGCGTAATAAATCAGCCCCAGCATTTT. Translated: CASSVINQPQHF. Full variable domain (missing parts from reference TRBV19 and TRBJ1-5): DGGITQSPKYLFRKEGQNVTLSCEQNLNHDAMYWYRQDPGQGLRLIYYSQIVNDFQKGDIAEGYSVSREKKESFPLTVTSAQKNPTAFYLCASSVINQPQHFGDGTRLSIL.

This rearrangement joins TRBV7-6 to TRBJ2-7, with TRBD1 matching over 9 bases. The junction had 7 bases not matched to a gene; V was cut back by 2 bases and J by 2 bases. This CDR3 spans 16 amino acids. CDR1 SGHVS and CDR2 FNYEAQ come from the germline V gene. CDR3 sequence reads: CASSLLSGQGTYEQYF. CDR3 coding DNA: TGTGCCAGCAGCTTATTATCGGGACAGGGCACCTACGAGCAGTACTTC.

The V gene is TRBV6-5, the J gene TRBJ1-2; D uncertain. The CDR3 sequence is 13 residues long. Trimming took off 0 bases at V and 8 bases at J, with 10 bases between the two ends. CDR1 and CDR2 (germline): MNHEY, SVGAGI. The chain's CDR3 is CASSYSETWGYTF. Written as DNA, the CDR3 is TGTGCCAGCAGTTACTCGGAAACCTGGGGCTACACCTTC.

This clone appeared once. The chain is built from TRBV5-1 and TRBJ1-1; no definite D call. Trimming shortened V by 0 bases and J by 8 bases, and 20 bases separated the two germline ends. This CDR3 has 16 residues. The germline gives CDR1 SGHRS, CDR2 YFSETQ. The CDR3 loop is CASSLARQPIPQEAFF. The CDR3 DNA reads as TGCGCCAGCAGCTTGGCCAGGCAGCCGATACCTCAGGAAGCTTTCTTT.

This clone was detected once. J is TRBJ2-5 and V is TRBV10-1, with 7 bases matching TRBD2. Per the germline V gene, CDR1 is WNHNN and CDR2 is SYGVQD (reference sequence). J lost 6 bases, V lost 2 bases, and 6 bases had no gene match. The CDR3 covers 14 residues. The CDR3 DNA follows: TGCGCCAGCAGTGAGACTAGCGCTGGGAAGACCCAGTACTTC. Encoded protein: CASSETSAGKTQYF.